The 5 T cell receptor beta chains below all came from one sample that was sequenced in a study of CD8+ T cells in alopecia areata. Following extraction, RNA underwent reverse transcription to cDNA, which served as the sequencing template. Produced via immunoSEQ multiplex PCR; TCRdb's table is partial and in-frame only. The sample includes roughly 260,000 clones, none of them occurring once. Cutaneous lymph nodes were pooled and cells sorted by CD4, CD8alpha, NKG2D, NKG2ACE and more. The specimen was CD4+ T cells sorted from a lymph node. These receptors all come from a C3H/HeJ mouse with alopecia areata. As its MHC haplotype, the strain has H2-k.

In the case of this clone: All gene names here are mouse names. The CDR3 is cut off 3 residues early in the read; its end comes from the germline J gene. The chain employs TRBV13-1 and TRBJ1-6; 10 nucleotides line up with TRBD1. TRBJ1-6 is labeled an ORF, and its function is uncertain. Germline CDR1 reads NSHNY; CDR2 reads SYGAGN. V dropped 4 bases and J dropped 1; count of bases not matched to a gene: 5. The CDR3 consists of 17 residues. The CDR3 bases that were read are TGTGCCAGCAGTCTGACAGGGGGCCGGTCCTATAATTCGCCC. This codes for CASSLTGGRSYNSP. The CDR3 in its entirety is CASSLTGGRSYNSPLYF.

Details on this clone: The genes are named according to mouse. Read data end 4 residues before the CDR3 end; the end is taken from the germline J gene. V and J are TRBV5 and TRBJ2-4, with 10 positions matching TRBD2. The V gene's germline CDR1 is LGHNA and CDR2 YNLKQL (reference sequence). J lost 3 bases, V lost 4 bases, and 4 bases had no gene match. The CDR3 contains 15 residues. CDR3 residues: CASSLDWGVQNTLYF. The sequenced part of the CDR3 DNA is TGTGCCAGCAGCCTCGACTGGGGGGTACAAAAC.

For this clone: Gene names denote mouse genes. The CDR3 is cut off 4 residues early in the read; its end comes from the germline J gene. The sample holds other DNA sequences that translate to the same CDR3. This chain links TRBV13-1 with TRBJ2-5; D is unresolved. This CDR3 comprises 14 residues. Germline loops: CDR1 NSHNY, CDR2 SYGAGN. The germline V and J ends were trimmed by 0 bases and 1 base, with 6 bases remaining between them. This chain's CDR3 is CASSDAPDQDTQYF. The CDR3 bases that were read are TGTGCCAGCAGTGATGCACCAGACCAAGAC.

On this clone: Mouse germline and gene names are used. From the germline J gene comes the end of the CDR3, since the read stops 4 residues before it. The chain is built from TRBV13-3 and TRBJ2-5; D remains unclear. Germline-derived CDR1 and CDR2 are NNHDY and SYVADS. The CDR3 length is 12 residues. CDR3 residues: CASIDGSDTQYF. The sequenced part of the CDR3 DNA is TGTGCCAGCATAGATGGGTCGGAC.

This clone was picked up a small number of times. Any gene name here is a mouse gene name. The read ends 4 residues early relative to the CDR3; the germline J gene fills the gap. Different DNA sequences within this sample yield the same CDR3. The gene calls are TRBV19 and TRBJ2-3; maybe TRBD2 (6 bases). V was clipped by 1 base and J by 0 bases, with 9 bases between them. CDR1 is FNHDT and CDR2 is SITEND in the germline V gene (reference sequence). This CDR3 is 15 amino acids long. The CDR3 spells CASSILGTSAETLYF. The CDR3 bases that were read are TGTGCCAGCAGTATATTGGGGACTAGTGCAGAA.